One TCR beta chain is described in this entry. Its matching antigen is unknown. The germline and genes are mouse ones. Coverage ceases 1 residue before the CDR3 finishes, and the germline J gene fills in the end. The sample comes from a study of tissue T cells after allogeneic stem cell transplantation. Overall study findings and caveats: Shared clones across patients were few; motif clustering revealed tissue-specific shared signatures. Blood and spleen captured only part of the tissue TCR repertoire.

V trimming: 2 bases; J trimming: 2 bases; junction bases outside the gene matches: 2. The CDR3 covers 15 residues. Germline V gives CDR1 SGHDT, CDR2 FRDEAV. CDR3 sequences, V/J genes, frequencies and template counts came from survey-depth TCRbeta sequencing. Only in-frame clones appear in the TCRdb table, and some are missing; sequencing was by immunoSEQ multiplex PCR. The sample records over 6,500 clones, about 45% being singletons. Time point meaning: mouse harvest day 7 after allogeneic transplant. Each mouse received 10^7 T-cell-depleted marrow cells plus 10^6 splenic CD5+ T cells by tail vein. Tissues came from B6→BALB/c major-mismatch GVHD mice at day 7 or 14.

The sequencing sample was made of gut tissue. This sequence originates from a female BALB/c mouse given C57BL/6 T cells with graft-versus-host disease after an allogeneic hematopoietic cell transplant. This chain links TRBV14 with TRBJ1-2; 11 bases line up with TRBD1. CDR3: CASSLGTGGNSDYTF. The CDR3 DNA, read in part, is TGTGCCAGCAGTTTGGGGACAGGGGGGAACTCCGACTACACC.